These T cell receptor beta chains were read from a single sample in a study of human T cells and chemical hapten exposure. TCRdb recomputed calls from the RACE reads with MiXCR, one row per CDR3 protein. There are 80,000 to 100,000 distinct CDR3 sequences in the sample; about 8.9% occur only once, and 3.6% lies in the top ten. Sequencing was performed on whole blood, taken in connection with sensitization to the hapten diphenylcyclopropenone (DPC). Receptors were obtained from a woman between 40 and 50 years old with alopecia areata. Some clones in this sample may be carry-over from other donors' samples. The CDR3 runs from the conserved cysteine through the conserved F or W. The order of the fields is V gene, D gene, clone size, J gene, CDR3 DNA, CDR3 protein. A D gene is named only where the DNA matches it firmly. Where a row states a size, it is once, few, many or the class of an expanded clone; other rows omit it.

V: TRBV6-2/TRBV6-3; D: TRBD2; size: .; J: TRBJ2-1; DNA: TGTGCCAGCAGTTATCAACTAGCGGGCTACAATGAGCAGTTCTTC; CDR3: CASSYQLAGYNEQFF
V: TRBV12-3/TRBV12-4; D: .; size: many; J: TRBJ1-3; DNA: TGTGCCAGCAGTTTAGGGCTAACCTCTGGAAACACCATATATTTT; CDR3: CASSLGLTSGNTIYF
V: TRBV30; D: TRBD2; size: many; J: TRBJ2-3; DNA: TGTGCCTGGACTCCGGGACTAGCGGCGGATACGCAGTATTTT; CDR3: CAWTPGLAADTQYF
V: TRBV6-6; D: .; size: .; J: TRBJ2-6; DNA: TGTGCCAGCAGTCCCCGCTGGGGCGTAGGCTCTGGGGCCAACGTCCTGACTTTC; CDR3: CASSPRWGVGSGANVLTF
V: TRBV10-2; D: TRBD1; size: many; J: TRBJ1-2; DNA: TGCGCCAGCAGAGCCGGGACAGGGTATGGCTACACCTTC; CDR3: CASRAGTGYGYTF
V: TRBV7-6; D: .; size: .; J: TRBJ2-5; DNA: TGTGCCAGCAGCCCGCTCCCGAGGTACCAAGAGACCCAGTACTTC; CDR3: CASSPLPRYQETQYF
V: TRBV20-1; D: .; size: .; J: TRBJ2-7; DNA: TGCAGTGCTAGAAAGTCAAACACCTACGAGCAGTACTTC; CDR3: CSARKSNTYEQYF
V: TRBV6-1; D: .; size: many; J: TRBJ2-7; DNA: TGTGCCATCAGCCCGCGGGACACGCCCTACGAGCAGTACTTC; CDR3: CAISPRDTPYEQYF
V: TRBV7-8; D: TRBD1; size: few; J: TRBJ1-5; DNA: TGTGCCAGCAGCTTAGCAGGGGGCTATCAGCCCCAGCATTTT; CDR3: CASSLAGGYQPQHF
V: TRBV7-9; D: TRBD1; size: many; J: TRBJ2-4; DNA: TGTGCCAGCAGATTGGACAGGGTGGAAAACATTCAGTACTTC; CDR3: CASRLDRVENIQYF
V: TRBV6-5; D: TRBD1; size: .; J: TRBJ1-6; DNA: TGTGCCAGCAGACCTACAGGGGCGCCTCTACCCCTCCACTTT; CDR3: CASRPTGAPLPLHF
V: TRBV15; D: .; size: few; J: TRBJ2-3; DNA: TGTGCCACCAGCAGATACCTTAGCGGCCCCTTCGATACGCAGTATTTT; CDR3: CATSRYLSGPFDTQYF